This TCR beta chain stems from a study of regulatory T cells in long-lasting Graves disease. The sample's time point: newly diagnosed GD, antithyroid drugs for less than 3 months. There was RNA extracted from PBMCs, and the TCR library was made from it. The authors built TCR beta libraries using iRepertoire HTBI primers and Arm-PCR of CDR3 regions. One entry per CDR3 protein results from TCRdb running MiXCR on the multiplex PCR reads. The table shows a few hundred thousand distinct CDR3 sequences, with approximately 16% occurring only once. The CDR3 length is 12 residues. V lost 9 bases to trimming and J lost 2 bases, with 7 bases between them. Germline-derived CDR1 and CDR2 are KGHDR and SFDVKD. This sample also belongs to another study, concerning T cells in Graves' hyperthyroidism and ophthalmopathy. That work states: With the HTBI primer set, the TCR CDR3 went through a first round of RT-PCR.

Sample: peripheral blood mononuclear cells (PBMCs), taken at new diagnosis, from a patient treated with antithyroid drugs. This clonotype originated in a woman between 18 and 29 years old with Graves disease. This chain uses TRBV24-1 with TRBJ1-5; D remains unclear. The CDR3 loop reads CATGVGNQPQHF. The CDR3 nucleotides read TGTGCCACCGGGGTTGGCAATCAGCCCCAGCATTTT.